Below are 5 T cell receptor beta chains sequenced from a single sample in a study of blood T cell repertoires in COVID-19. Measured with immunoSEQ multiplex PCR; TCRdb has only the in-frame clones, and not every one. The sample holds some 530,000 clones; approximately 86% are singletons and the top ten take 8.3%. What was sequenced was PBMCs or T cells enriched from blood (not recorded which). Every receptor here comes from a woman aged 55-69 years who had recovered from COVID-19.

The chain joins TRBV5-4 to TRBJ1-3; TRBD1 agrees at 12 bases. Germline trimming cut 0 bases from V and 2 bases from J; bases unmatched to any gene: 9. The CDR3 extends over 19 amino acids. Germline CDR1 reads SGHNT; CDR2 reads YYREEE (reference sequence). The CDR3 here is CASSLAPPGQGAAGNTIYF. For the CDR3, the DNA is TGTGCCAGCAGCTTGGCTCCTCCGGGACAGGGGGCGGCTGGAAACACCATATATTTT.

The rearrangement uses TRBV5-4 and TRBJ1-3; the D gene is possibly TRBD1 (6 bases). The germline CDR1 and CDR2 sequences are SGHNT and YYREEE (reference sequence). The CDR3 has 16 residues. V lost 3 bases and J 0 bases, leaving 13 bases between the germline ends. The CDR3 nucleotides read TGTGCCAGCAGCTCGGCAGGGGAGAGCTCTGGAAACACCATATATTTT. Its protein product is CASSSAGESSGNTIYF.

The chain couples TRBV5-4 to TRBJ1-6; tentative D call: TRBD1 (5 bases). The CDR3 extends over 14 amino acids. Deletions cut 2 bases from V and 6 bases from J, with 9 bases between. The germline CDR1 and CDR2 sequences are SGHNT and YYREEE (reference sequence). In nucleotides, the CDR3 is TGTGCCAGCAGCTTTCAGGGCAGTAATTCACCCCTCCACTTT. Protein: CASSFQGSNSPLHF. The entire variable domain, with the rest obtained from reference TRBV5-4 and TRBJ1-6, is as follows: ETGVTQSPTHLIKTRGQQVTLRCSSQSGHNTVSWYQQALGQGPQFIFQYYREEENGRGNFPPRFSGLQFPNYSSELNVNALELDDSALYLCASSFQGSNSPLHFGNGTRLTVT.

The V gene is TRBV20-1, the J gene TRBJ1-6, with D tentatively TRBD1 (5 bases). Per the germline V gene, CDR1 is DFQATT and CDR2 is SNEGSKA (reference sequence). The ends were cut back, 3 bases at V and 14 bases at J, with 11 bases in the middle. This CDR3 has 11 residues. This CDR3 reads CSASSGGTLHF. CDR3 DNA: TGCAGTGCTAGTTCGGGGGGTACCCTCCACTTT.

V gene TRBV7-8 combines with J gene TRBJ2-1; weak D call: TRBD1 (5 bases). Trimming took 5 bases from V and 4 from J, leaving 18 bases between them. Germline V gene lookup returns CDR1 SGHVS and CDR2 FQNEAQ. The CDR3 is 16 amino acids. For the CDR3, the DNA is TGTGCCAGCAGCCCCCGAAGGGGCGTCCTATACAATGAGCAGTTCTTC. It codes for CASSPRRGVLYNEQFF. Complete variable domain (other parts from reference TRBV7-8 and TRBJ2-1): GAGVSQSPRYKVAKRGQDVALRCDPISGHVSLFWYQQALGQGPEFLTYFQNEAQLDKSGLPSDRFFAERPEGSVSTLKIQRTQQEDSAVYLCASSPRRGVLYNEQFFGPGTRLTVL.